These T cell receptor beta chains were read from a single sample in a study of shared clonotypes between healthy human individuals. Only in-frame clones appear in the TCRdb table, and some are missing; sequencing was by immunoSEQ multiplex PCR. The table shows roughly 500,000 clones, with approximately 82% occurring only once. Material for sequencing was PBMCs. The receptors were sampled from a woman aged 40 to 50 in good health. Some clones in this sample may be carry-over from other donors' samples. Both conserved end residues are part of each CDR3. The order of the fields is V gene, D gene, J gene, CDR3 length, clone size, CDR3 DNA, CDR3 protein. The D gene is left open where the match is weak. Some rows mark clone size as missing; the rest say once, few, many or name a class of expanded clone.

v_gene: TRBV7-2; d_gene: -; j_gene: TRBJ1-1; len: 12; abundance: -; CDR3nt: TGTGCCAGCAGCTTAGGGGGGCTTGGGGCTTTCTTT; CDR3aa: CASSLGGLGAFF
v_gene: TRBV4-3; d_gene: -; j_gene: TRBJ2-7; len: 17; abundance: -; CDR3nt: TGCGCCAGCAGCCGCAGTTTAGATTCGGGGGTCTACAACGAGCAGTACTTC; CDR3aa: CASSRSLDSGVYNEQYF
v_gene: TRBV18; d_gene: TRBD1; j_gene: TRBJ1-1; len: 15; abundance: -; CDR3nt: TGTGCCAGCTCACCTCGGGACAGGATCGGTATTGAAGCTTTCTTT; CDR3aa: CASSPRDRIGIEAFF
v_gene: TRBV5-5; d_gene: TRBD1; j_gene: TRBJ1-2; len: 15; abundance: -; CDR3nt: TGTGCCAGCAGCTTGGGATTCACAGGGGATTCTGGCTACACCTTC; CDR3aa: CASSLGFTGDSGYTF
v_gene: TRBV7-8; d_gene: -; j_gene: TRBJ1-5; len: 17; abundance: once; CDR3nt: TGTGCCAGCAGCTTAGGAACTAATAGACAGATCAATCAGCCCCAGCATTTT; CDR3aa: CASSLGTNRQINQPQHF
v_gene: TRBV27; d_gene: -; j_gene: TRBJ1-1; len: 16; abundance: few; CDR3nt: TGTGCCAGCAGTTTAACCGCGGGGCGCCTGGACACTGAAGCTTTCTTT; CDR3aa: CASSLTAGRLDTEAFF
v_gene: TRBV5-8; d_gene: -; j_gene: TRBJ2-2; len: 16; abundance: few; CDR3nt: TGTGCCAGCAGCTTGGGCAATACGGGAGAAGGCGGGGAGCTGTTTTTT; CDR3aa: CASSLGNTGEGGELFF
v_gene: TRBV2; d_gene: -; j_gene: TRBJ1-5; len: 13; abundance: -; CDR3nt: TGTGCCAGCAGTATCTTTTTAACCCAGCCCCAGCATTTT; CDR3aa: CASSIFLTQPQHF
v_gene: TRBV9; d_gene: -; j_gene: TRBJ1-2; len: 15; abundance: -; CDR3nt: TGTGCCAGCAGCGTAGATCGTTCTTCCAGGAGTGGCTACACCTTC; CDR3aa: CASSVDRSSRSGYTF
v_gene: TRBV7-8; d_gene: -; j_gene: TRBJ2-1; len: 14; abundance: -; CDR3nt: TGTGCCAGCAGCTTAGCGGGGCCCGCCCATGAGCAGTTCTTC; CDR3aa: CASSLAGPAHEQFF
v_gene: TRBV7-7; d_gene: -; j_gene: TRBJ2-7; len: 13; abundance: -; CDR3nt: TGTGCTAGCAGCTTCGGCACCACCTACGAGCAGTACTTC; CDR3aa: CASSFGTTYEQYF
v_gene: TRBV5-1; d_gene: -; j_gene: TRBJ2-3; len: 15; abundance: -; CDR3nt: TGCGCCAGCAGCTTGGCCGGAGGGAGCACAGATACGCAGTATTTT; CDR3aa: CASSLAGGSTDTQYF
v_gene: TRBV28; d_gene: TRBD2; j_gene: TRBJ2-1; len: 15; abundance: -; CDR3nt: TGTGCCAGCACATTAGCGGGCCTCCGGTCGTATGAGCAGTTCTTC; CDR3aa: CASTLAGLRSYEQFF
v_gene: TRBV19; d_gene: TRBD2; j_gene: TRBJ2-3; len: 13; abundance: -; CDR3nt: TGTGCCAGTACGGCGGGAGCAGGAGATACGCAGTATTTT; CDR3aa: CASTAGAGDTQYF
v_gene: TRBV5-1; d_gene: -; j_gene: TRBJ2-5; len: 12; abundance: -; CDR3nt: TGCGCCAGCAGCTTGGCCCAAGAGACCCAGTACTTC; CDR3aa: CASSLAQETQYF
v_gene: TRBV6-6; d_gene: TRBD1; j_gene: TRBJ2-2; len: 14; abundance: few; CDR3nt: TGTGCCAGCAGGGACAGGAGGAACACCGGGGAGCTGTTTTTT; CDR3aa: CASRDRRNTGELFF
v_gene: TRBV7-2; d_gene: TRBD2; j_gene: TRBJ2-7; len: 15; abundance: -; CDR3nt: TGTGCCAGCAGCTTAGTTGTGGGGGAGGGCTACGAGCAGTACTTC; CDR3aa: CASSLVVGEGYEQYF
v_gene: TRBV4-3; d_gene: TRBD1; j_gene: TRBJ2-3; len: 16; abundance: -; CDR3nt: TGCGCCAGCAGCCAAGGTTCGACAGGGGGCGAAGATACGCAGTATTTT; CDR3aa: CASSQGSTGGEDTQYF
v_gene: TRBV5-8; d_gene: TRBD2; j_gene: TRBJ2-1; len: 16; abundance: -; CDR3nt: TGTGCCAGCAGCCGACCCCGACTAGCGGGAAGTAGTGAGCAGTTCTTC; CDR3aa: CASSRPRLAGSSEQFF
v_gene: TRBV19; d_gene: -; j_gene: TRBJ2-7; len: 13; abundance: -; CDR3nt: TGTGCCACCAAGGGGGGGGTCGACTACGAGCAGTACTTC; CDR3aa: CATKGGVDYEQYF
v_gene: TRBV7-6; d_gene: TRBD1; j_gene: TRBJ1-1; len: 18; abundance: -; CDR3nt: TGTGCCAGCAGCACCCGCCTGGGGGACAGGGGGCGGAACACTGAAGCTTTCTTT; CDR3aa: CASSTRLGDRGRNTEAFF
v_gene: TRBV28; d_gene: -; j_gene: TRBJ1-1; len: 12; abundance: -; CDR3nt: TGTGCCAGCAGTTTATTGGGCAGAGAAGCTTTCTTT; CDR3aa: CASSLLGREAFF
v_gene: TRBV10-3; d_gene: TRBD1; j_gene: TRBJ1-6; len: 14; abundance: -; CDR3nt: TGTGCCATCAGCCTGACAGGGAATAATTCACCCCTCCACTTT; CDR3aa: CAISLTGNNSPLHF